One and the same sample provided the 14 T cell receptor beta chains below, sequenced in a study of early stage breast cancer tumors. Method: immunoSEQ multiplex PCR; TCRdb's copy keeps in-frame clones and lacks some. The table has roughly 14,000 clones, about four fifths seen once. Sequencing input: normal breast tissue next to the tumor. The receptors come from a person aged 30-39 years with breast cancer.

The chain uses TRBV11-2 and TRBJ2-1, with 12 positions matching TRBD2. V dropped 6 bases and J dropped 7; count of bases not matched to a gene: 7. Germline V gene sequence: CDR1 SGHAT, CDR2 FQNNGV. The CDR3 runs 15 residues. The CDR3 DNA sequence: TGTGCCAGCAGGCTAGCGGGAGGGCCCAGAAATGAGCAGTTCTTC. The encoded protein is CASRLAGGPRNEQFF.

The chain recombines TRBV7-3 with TRBJ2-1, with TRBD2 matching over 9 bases. With V trimmed by 3 bases and J by 9 bases, 6 bases remained unmatched. The CDR3 sequence is 14 residues long. The V gene's germline CDR1 is SGHTA and CDR2 FQGTGA. CDR3 in DNA: TGTGCCAGCAGCTTGGGACTAGCTTGGGGTGAGCAGTTCTTC. Translated: CASSLGLAWGEQFF.

V is TRBV18 and J is TRBJ1-3, with D possibly matching TRBD1 (5 bases). The CDR3 covers 14 residues. Germline V gives CDR1 KGHSH, CDR2 LQKENI. Between the trimmed V and J ends, which lost 3 bases and 0 bases, there was a span of 6 bases. The CDR3 coding sequence is TGTGCCAGCTCACCGACAGACTCTGGAAACACCATATATTTT. It yields the protein CASSPTDSGNTIYF.

This CDR3 is CASSLAGSNYGYTF. The CDR3 DNA follows: TGCGCCAGCAGCTTAGCCGGTTCTAACTATGGCTACACCTTC. The chain is built from TRBV5-1 and TRBJ1-2; D remains ambiguous. In germline, CDR1 is SGHRS, CDR2 YFSETQ. Trimming removed 2 bases at V and 0 bases at J, with 8 bases between. The CDR3 consists of 14 residues. Supplemented by reference TRBV5-1 and TRBJ1-2, the full variable domain reads KAGVTQTPRYLIKTRGQQVTLSCSPISGHRSVSWYQQTPGQGLQFLFEYFSETQRNKGNFPGRFSGRQFSNSRSEMNVSTLELGDSALYLCASSLAGSNYGYTFGSGTRLTVV.

V and J are TRBV4-1 and TRBJ2-2; 7 nucleotides agree with TRBD2. CDR3 size: 16 residues. With V trimmed by 5 bases and J by 6 bases, 12 bases remained unmatched. Per germline, CDR1 MGHRA and CDR2 YSYEKL. The CDR3 loop reads CASSSLLGRGAGELFF. DNA of the CDR3: TGCGCCAGCAGCTCCCTCTTAGGACGGGGGGCCGGGGAGCTGTTTTTT.

The chain has TRBV7-2 and TRBJ1-4, with D possibly matching TRBD1 (6 bases). CDR1 is SGHTA, CDR2 FQGNSA, per germline. The V and J ends lost 4 bases and 0 bases respectively, with 9 bases between them. The CDR3 extends over 15 amino acids. In DNA form, the CDR3 reads TGTGCCAGCAGCTCCGGACAGACAACTAATGAAAAACTGTTTTTT. Amino acids: CASSSGQTTNEKLFF.

In its sample, this clone was seen once. V is TRBV6-4 and J is TRBJ2-3; 7 bases match TRBD2. The trim removed 5 bases at V and 3 bases at J, leaving 2 bases unmatched. The CDR3 covers 13 residues. CDR1 is MRHNA, CDR2 SNTAGT, per germline. The CDR3 here is CASSRRETDTQYF. The CDR3 DNA sequence: TGTGCCAGCAGTAGGCGGGAGACAGATACGCAGTATTTT.

This clone appeared a few times. The chain couples TRBV30 to TRBJ1-1, with a possible D match to TRBD1 (5 bases). Trimming removed 3 bases at V and 5 bases at J, with 13 bases between. This CDR3 has 13 residues. Germline CDR1 reads GTSNPN; CDR2 reads SVGIG (reference sequence). For the CDR3, the DNA is TGTGCCTGGAGAACCAGGGATTGGACTGAAGCTTTCTTT. This encodes CAWRTRDWTEAFF.

The rearrangement uses TRBV11-1 and TRBJ1-1, with D perhaps TRBD1 (5 bases). Germline assignment: CDR1 SGHAT and CDR2 FQDESV (reference sequence). The CDR3 length is 18 residues. V was pared by 2 bases and J by 0 bases, with 19 bases between. CDR3 protein: CASSLIPHSGVMNTEAFF. For the CDR3, the DNA is TGTGCCAGCAGCTTAATCCCCCACTCGGGGGTCATGAACACTGAAGCTTTCTTT.

The rearrangement joins TRBV18 to TRBJ1-1, with D maybe TRBD1 (5 bases). The germline V and J ends were trimmed by 8 bases and 5 bases, with 18 bases remaining between them. The CDR3 contains 14 residues. Germline assignment: CDR1 KGHSH and CDR2 LQKENI. CDR3 nucleotides: TGTGCCAGCACTACCAGGGAGGGGTGGACTGAAGCTTTCTTT. Its protein is CASTTREGWTEAFF.

This chain joins TRBV7-3 and TRBJ2-7, with 8 bases aligning to TRBD2. Germline assignment: CDR1 SGHTA and CDR2 FQGTGA. Unmatched junction bases numbered 6, after V lost 5 bases and J lost 3 bases. The CDR3 runs 14 residues. Here the CDR3 DNA reads TGTGCCAGCAGCCCCGGGGGGGGCTACTACGAGCAGTACTTC. Translation: CASSPGGGYYEQYF.

V is TRBV5-1 and J is TRBJ2-3, with D uncertain. The CDR3 covers 14 residues. Germline lookup yields CDR1 SGHRS and CDR2 YFSETQ. The V gene lost 5 bases and the J gene lost 5 bases, with 15 bases spanning the gap. The CDR3 loop reads CASRGPGLEDTQYF. The CDR3 bases are TGCGCCAGCAGAGGTCCGGGTTTAGAAGATACGCAGTATTTT.

The gene calls are TRBV7-9 and TRBJ1-1; maybe TRBD1 (5 bases). The CDR3 sequence is 16 residues long. In germline, CDR1 is SEHNR, CDR2 FQNEAQ (reference sequence). V lost 2 bases and J lost 3, with 16 bases in between. This chain's CDR3 is CASSLSRAPGDTEAFF. The DNA for the CDR3 is TGTGCCAGCAGCTTATCAAGGGCGCCGGGGGACACTGAAGCTTTCTTT.

The chain carries TRBV27 and TRBJ2-5, with D possibly TRBD1 on 6 matching bases. This CDR3 has 14 amino acids. Trimming removed 6 bases at V and 5 bases at J, with 16 bases between. Germline CDR1 and CDR2: MNHEY and SMNVEV (reference sequence). The CDR3 here is CASSKRAQGETQYF. As DNA, the CDR3 is TGTGCCAGCAGCAAACGGGCCCAGGGGGAGACCCAGTACTTC.